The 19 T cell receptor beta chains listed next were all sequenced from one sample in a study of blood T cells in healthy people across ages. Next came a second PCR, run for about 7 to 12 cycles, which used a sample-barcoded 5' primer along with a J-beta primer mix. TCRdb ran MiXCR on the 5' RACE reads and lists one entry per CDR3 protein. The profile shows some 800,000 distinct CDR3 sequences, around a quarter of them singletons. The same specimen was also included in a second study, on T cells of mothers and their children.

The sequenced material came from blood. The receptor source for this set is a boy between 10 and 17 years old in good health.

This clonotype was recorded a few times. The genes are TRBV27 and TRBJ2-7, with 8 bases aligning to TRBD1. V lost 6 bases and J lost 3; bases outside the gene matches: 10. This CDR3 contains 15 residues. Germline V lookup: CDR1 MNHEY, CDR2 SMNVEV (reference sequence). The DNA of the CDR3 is TGTGCCAGCAGCCGAGGACAGGGAGCGGACTACGAGCAGTACTTC. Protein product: CASSRGQGADYEQYF.

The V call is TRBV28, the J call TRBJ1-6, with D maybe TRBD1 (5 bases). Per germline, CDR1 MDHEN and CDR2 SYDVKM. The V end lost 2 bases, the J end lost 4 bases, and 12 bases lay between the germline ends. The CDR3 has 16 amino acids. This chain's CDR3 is CASSLALGTYNSPLHF. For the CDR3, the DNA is TGTGCCAGCAGTTTAGCGTTGGGGACTTATAATTCACCCCTCCACTTT.

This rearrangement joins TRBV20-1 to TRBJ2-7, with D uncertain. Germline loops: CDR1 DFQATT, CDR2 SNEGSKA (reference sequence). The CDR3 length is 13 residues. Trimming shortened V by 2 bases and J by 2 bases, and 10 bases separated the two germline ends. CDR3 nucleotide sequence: TGCAGTGCTAGATTCCCAGCGACCTACGAGCAGTACTTC. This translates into CSARFPATYEQYF.

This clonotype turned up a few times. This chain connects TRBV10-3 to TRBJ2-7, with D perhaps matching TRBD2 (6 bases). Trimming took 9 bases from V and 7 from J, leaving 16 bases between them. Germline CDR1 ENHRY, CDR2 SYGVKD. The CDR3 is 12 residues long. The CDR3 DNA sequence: TGTGCCATAGGACTACCGGGGGTTGAGCAGTACTTC. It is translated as CAIGLPGVEQYF.

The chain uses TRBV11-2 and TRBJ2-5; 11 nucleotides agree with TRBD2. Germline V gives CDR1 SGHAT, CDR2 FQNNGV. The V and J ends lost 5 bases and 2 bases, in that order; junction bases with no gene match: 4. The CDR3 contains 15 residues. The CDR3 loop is CASSDGTSGQETQYF. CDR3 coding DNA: TGTGCCAGCAGCGATGGGACTAGCGGACAAGAGACCCAGTACTTC.

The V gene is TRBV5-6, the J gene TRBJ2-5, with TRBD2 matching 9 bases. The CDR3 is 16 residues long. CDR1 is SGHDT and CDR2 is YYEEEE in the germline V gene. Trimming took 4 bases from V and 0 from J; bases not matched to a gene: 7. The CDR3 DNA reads TGTGCCAGCAGCCTATGGTCTAGCGGGAACCAAGAGACCCAGTACTTC. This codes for CASSLWSSGNQETQYF.

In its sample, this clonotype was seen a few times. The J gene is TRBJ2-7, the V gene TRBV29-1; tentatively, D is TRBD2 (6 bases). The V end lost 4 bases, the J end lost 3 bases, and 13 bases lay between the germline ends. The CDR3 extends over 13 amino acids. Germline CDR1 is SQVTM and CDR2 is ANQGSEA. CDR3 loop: CSVGGGVSYEQYF. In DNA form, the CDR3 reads TGCAGCGTTGGGGGAGGCGTAAGCTACGAGCAGTACTTC.

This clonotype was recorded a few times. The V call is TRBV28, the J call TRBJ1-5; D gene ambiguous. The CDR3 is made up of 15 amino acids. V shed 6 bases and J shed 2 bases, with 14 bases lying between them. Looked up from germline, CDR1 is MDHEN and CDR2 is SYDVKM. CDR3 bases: TGTGCCAGCAGCCGAATCCCGGCTGGCAATCAGCCCCAGCATTTT. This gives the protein CASSRIPAGNQPQHF.

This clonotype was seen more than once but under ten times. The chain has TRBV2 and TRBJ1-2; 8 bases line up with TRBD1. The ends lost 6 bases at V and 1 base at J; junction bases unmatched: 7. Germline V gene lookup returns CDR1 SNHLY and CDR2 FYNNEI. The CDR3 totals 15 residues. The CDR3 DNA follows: TGTGCCAGCAGAACGACAGGGGCCATTAACTATGGCTACACCTTC. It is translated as CASRTTGAINYGYTF.

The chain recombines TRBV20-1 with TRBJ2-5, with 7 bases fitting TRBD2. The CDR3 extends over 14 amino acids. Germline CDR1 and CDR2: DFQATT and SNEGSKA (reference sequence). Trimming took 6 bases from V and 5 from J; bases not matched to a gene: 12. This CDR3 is CSAPERWGGETQYF. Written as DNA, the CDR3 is TGCAGTGCACCCGAGCGGTGGGGGGGGGAGACCCAGTACTTC.

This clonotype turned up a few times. The CDR3 loop reads CATSRDEIGTRHEQFF. CDR3 bases: TGTGCCACCAGCAGAGATGAAATTGGGACAAGACATGAGCAGTTCTTC. The rearrangement links TRBV15 to TRBJ2-5, with D tentatively TRBD1 (6 bases). The closer fit of TRBJ2-1 to the DNA end suggests the J call may be wrong. The V gene's germline CDR1 is LNHNV and CDR2 YYDKDF (reference sequence). CDR3 length equals 16 residues.

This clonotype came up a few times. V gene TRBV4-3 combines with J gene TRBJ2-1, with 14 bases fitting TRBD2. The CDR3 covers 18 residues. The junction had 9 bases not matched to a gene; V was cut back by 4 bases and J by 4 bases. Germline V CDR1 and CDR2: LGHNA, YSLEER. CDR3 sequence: CASSLETGTSGGYNEQFF. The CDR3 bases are TGCGCCAGCAGCCTCGAGACCGGGACTAGCGGGGGATACAATGAGCAGTTCTTC.

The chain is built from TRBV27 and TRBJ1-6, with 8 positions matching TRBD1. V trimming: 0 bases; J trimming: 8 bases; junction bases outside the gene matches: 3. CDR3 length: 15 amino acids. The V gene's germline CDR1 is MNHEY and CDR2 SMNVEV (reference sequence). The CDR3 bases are TGTGCCAGCAGTTTATCGTTGGGACAGGATTCACCCCTCCACTTT. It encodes CASSLSLGQDSPLHF.

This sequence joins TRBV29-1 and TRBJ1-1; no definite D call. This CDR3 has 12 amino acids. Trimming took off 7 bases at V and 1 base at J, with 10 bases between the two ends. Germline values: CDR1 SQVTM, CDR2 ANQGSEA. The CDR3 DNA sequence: TGCAGCGCCTCAGTGGGGAACACTGAAGCTTTCTTT. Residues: CSASVGNTEAFF.

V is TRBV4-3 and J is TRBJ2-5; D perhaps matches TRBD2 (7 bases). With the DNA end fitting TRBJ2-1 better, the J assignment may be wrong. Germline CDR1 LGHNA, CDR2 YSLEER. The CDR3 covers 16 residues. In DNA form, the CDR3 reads TGCGCCAGCAGCCAAGTTCCGGGGGGCGCCCCGAATGAGCAGTTCTTC. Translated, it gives CASSQVPGGAPNEQFF.

The CDR3 is CSARPGGGRGYEQYF. CDR3 sequence (DNA): TGCAGTGCTAGACCCGGGGGCGGGAGGGGCTACGAGCAGTACTTC. The chain couples TRBV20-1 to TRBJ2-7; 9 nucleotides line up with TRBD2. V lost 2 bases, J lost 3 bases, and 8 bases stayed unmatched. The CDR3 covers 15 residues. From germline, CDR1 is DFQATT and CDR2 SNEGSKA (reference sequence).

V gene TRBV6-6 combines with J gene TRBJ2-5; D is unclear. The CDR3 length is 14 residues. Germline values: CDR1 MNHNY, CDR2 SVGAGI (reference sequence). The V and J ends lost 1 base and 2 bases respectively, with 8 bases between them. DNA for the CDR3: TGTGCCAGCAGTTACTTCCAGTCACAAGAGACCCAGTACTTC. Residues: CASSYFQSQETQYF.

The CDR3 coding sequence is TGCGCCAGCACCCCGGGACTAGCGTATGGTGAGCAGTTCTTC. Translated, it gives CASTPGLAYGEQFF. The chain links TRBV5-1 to TRBJ2-5, with 10 positions matching TRBD2. The J call may be wrong; the DNA end is better matched by TRBJ2-1. Germline assignment: CDR1 SGHRS and CDR2 YFSETQ. CDR3 size: 14 residues.

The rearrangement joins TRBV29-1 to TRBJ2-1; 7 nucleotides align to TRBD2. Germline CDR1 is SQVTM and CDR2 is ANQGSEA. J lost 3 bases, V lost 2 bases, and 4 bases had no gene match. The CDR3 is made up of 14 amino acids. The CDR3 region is CSVESGLVYNEQFF. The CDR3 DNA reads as TGCAGCGTTGAAAGCGGACTAGTCTACAATGAGCAGTTCTTC.